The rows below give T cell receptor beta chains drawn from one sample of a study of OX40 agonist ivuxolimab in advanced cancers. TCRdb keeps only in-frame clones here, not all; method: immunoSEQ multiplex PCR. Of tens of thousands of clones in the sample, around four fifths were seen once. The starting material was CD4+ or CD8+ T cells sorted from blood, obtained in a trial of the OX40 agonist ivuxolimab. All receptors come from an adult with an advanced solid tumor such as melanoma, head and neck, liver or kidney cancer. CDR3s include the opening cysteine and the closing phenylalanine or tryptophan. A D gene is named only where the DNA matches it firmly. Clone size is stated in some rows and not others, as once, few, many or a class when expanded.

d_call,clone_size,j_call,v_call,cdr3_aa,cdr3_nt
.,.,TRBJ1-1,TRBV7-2,CASSSDGLGTEAFF,TGTGCCAGCAGCTCGGATGGTCTGGGCACTGAAGCTTTCTTT
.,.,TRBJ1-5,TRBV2,CASSDGWGQPQHF,TGTGCCAGCAGTGATGGCTGGGGTCAGCCCCAGCATTTT
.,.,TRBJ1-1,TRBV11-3,CASSLGRGNTEAFF,TGTGCCAGCAGCTTAGGACGGGGGAACACTGAAGCTTTCTTT
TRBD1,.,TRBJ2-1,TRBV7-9,CASSSFGTGVINEQFF,TGTGCCAGCAGCTCATTCGGGACAGGGGTAATCAATGAGCAGTTCTTC
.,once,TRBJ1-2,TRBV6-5,CASSRGVEMGYTF,TGTGCCAGCAGCCGGGGAGTAGAGATGGGCTACACCTTC
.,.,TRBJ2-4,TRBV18,CASSLKQGLAKNIQYF,TGTGCCAGCTCACTTAAACAGGGACTAGCCAAAAACATTCAGTACTTC
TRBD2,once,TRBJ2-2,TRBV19,CASSKRTSGNTGELFF,TGTGCCAGTAGTAAGAGGACTAGCGGAAACACCGGGGAGCTGTTTTTT
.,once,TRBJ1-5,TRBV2,CASSMDLGNQPQHF,TGTGCCAGCAGTATGGACTTGGGCAATCAGCCCCAGCATTTT
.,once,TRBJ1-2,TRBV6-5,CASSDRLYGYTF,TGTGCCAGTTCCGACAGATTATATGGCTACACCTTC
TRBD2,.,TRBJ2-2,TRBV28,CASSATTTGTSGRAGELFF,TGTGCCAGCAGTGCTACCACGACCGGGACTAGCGGGAGGGCCGGGGAGCTGTTTTTT
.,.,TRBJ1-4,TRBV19,CASSMGRKEKLFF,TGTGCCAGTAGTATGGGGCGCAAGGAAAAACTGTTTTTT
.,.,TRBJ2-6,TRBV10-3,CAISSGRNEGSGANVLTF,TGTGCCATCAGCTCAGGGCGAAACGAGGGCTCTGGGGCCAACGTCCTGACTTTC
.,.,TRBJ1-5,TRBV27,CASRPTGWPSDQPQHF,TGTGCCAGCCGCCCGACCGGCTGGCCGAGCGATCAGCCCCAGCATTTT
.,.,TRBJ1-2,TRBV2,CASSVTANYGYTF,TGTGCCAGCAGCGTAACAGCTAACTATGGCTACACCTTC
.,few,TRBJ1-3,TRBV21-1,CASSKGIEVSGNTIYF,TGTGCCAGCAGCAAAGGGATCGAGGTCTCTGGAAACACCATATATTTT
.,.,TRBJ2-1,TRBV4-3,CASSQDFNNEQFF,TGCGCCAGCAGCCAAGACTTTAACAATGAGCAGTTCTTC
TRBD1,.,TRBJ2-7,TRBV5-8,CASSWTGGWDEQYF,TGTGCCAGCAGCTGGACAGGGGGCTGGGATGAGCAGTACTTC
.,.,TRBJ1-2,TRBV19,CATRRDYGYTF,TGTGCCACTAGAAGGGACTATGGCTACACCTTC
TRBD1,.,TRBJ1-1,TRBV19,CASSLDRDTEAFF,TGTGCCAGTAGCCTGGACAGGGACACTGAAGCTTTCTTT
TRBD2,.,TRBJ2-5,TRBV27,CASSLGRTSGRVDQETQYF,TGTGCCAGCAGTCTAGGGAGGACTAGCGGGAGGGTCGACCAAGAGACCCAGTACTTC
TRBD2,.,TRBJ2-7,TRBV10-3,CAISESTGGGPNLGQEYF,TGTGCCATCAGTGAGTCGACGGGCGGGGGGCCAAATCTTGGGCAAGAGTACTTC
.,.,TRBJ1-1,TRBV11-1,CASSTTENTEAFF,TGTGCCAGCAGTACGACGGAGAACACTGAAGCTTTCTTT
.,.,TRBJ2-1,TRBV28,CASSPPGDFYNEQFF,TGTGCCAGCAGTCCCCCGGGAGACTTTTACAATGAGCAGTTCTTC
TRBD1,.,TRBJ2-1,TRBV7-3,CASSPIRGRGTNEQFF,TGTGCCAGCAGCCCGATCAGGGGGCGGGGAACGAATGAGCAGTTCTTC
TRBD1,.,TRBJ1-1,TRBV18,CASSPGTGSEAFF,TGTGCCAGCTCACCGGGGACAGGCAGTGAAGCTTTCTTT
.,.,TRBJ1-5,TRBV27,CASSSGTPYQPQHF,TGTGCCAGCAGTTCCGGGACGCCTTATCAGCCCCAGCATTTT
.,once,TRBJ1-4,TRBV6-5,CASSYLEGRNEKLFF,TGTGCCAGCAGTTATTTGGAGGGAAGGAATGAAAAACTGTTTTTT
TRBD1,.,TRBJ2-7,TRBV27,CASSLGTGGTYEQYF,TGTGCCAGCAGTCTCGGGACAGGGGGCACCTACGAGCAGTACTTC
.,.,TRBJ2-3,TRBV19,CATSGHSASTDTQYF,TGTGCCACCTCAGGCCACTCCGCAAGCACAGATACGCAGTATTTT
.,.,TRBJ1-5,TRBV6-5,CASSSGRGQPQHF,TGTGCCAGCAGTTCCGGCAGGGGTCAGCCCCAGCATTTT
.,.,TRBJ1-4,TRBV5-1,CASSSGGGATNEKLFF,TGCGCCAGCAGCTCCGGAGGAGGCGCGACTAATGAAAAACTGTTTTTT
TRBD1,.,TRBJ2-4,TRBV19,CASSATGGTKNIQYF,TGTGCCAGTAGTGCCACAGGGGGAACCAAAAACATTCAGTACTTC
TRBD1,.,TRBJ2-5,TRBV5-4,CASSNGQGETQYF,TGTGCCAGCAGCAATGGACAGGGGGAGACCCAGTACTTC
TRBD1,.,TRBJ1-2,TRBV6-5,CASSYASGGSGGYTF,TGTGCCAGCAGTTACGCTTCAGGGGGCTCTGGTGGCTACACCTTC
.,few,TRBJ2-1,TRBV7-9,CASSQPDGRVYNEQFF,TGTGCCAGCAGCCAACCTGACGGAAGGGTTTACAATGAGCAGTTCTTC
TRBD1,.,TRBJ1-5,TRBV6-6,CASSQQGASEQPQHF,TGTGCCAGCAGTCAACAGGGGGCCTCAGAACAGCCCCAGCATTTT
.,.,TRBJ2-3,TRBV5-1,CASSSGDRSTDTQYF,TGCGCCAGCAGCTCGGGGGACAGAAGCACAGATACGCAGTATTTT
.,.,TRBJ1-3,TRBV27,CASSSWVGNTIYF,TGTGCCAGCAGTTCCTGGGTGGGAAACACCATATATTTT
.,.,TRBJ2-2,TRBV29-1,CSVDQGDTGELFF,TGCAGCGTTGACCAGGGCGACACCGGGGAGCTGTTTTTT
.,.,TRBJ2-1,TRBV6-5,CASRETGRNEQFF,TGTGCCAGCAGGGAGACAGGGAGGAATGAGCAGTTCTTC
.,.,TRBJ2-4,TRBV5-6,CASSSRGQGPAKNIQYF,TGTGCCAGCAGCTCACGGGGGCAGGGCCCTGCCAAAAACATTCAGTACTTC
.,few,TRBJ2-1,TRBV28,CASSLSQYNEQFF,TGTGCCAGCAGTTTATCACAGTACAATGAGCAGTTCTTC
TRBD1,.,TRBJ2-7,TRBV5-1,CASSRGTGASYEQYF,TGCGCCAGCAGCCGAGGGACAGGGGCCTCCTACGAGCAGTACTTC
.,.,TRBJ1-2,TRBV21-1,CASSKGGDRDCSGGYTF,TGTGCCAGCAGCAAAGGGGGGGACAGGGACTGTTCGGGAGGCTACACCTTC
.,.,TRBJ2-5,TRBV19,CASSAAGRGYETQYF,TGTGCCAGTAGTGCGGCGGGTAGAGGGTATGAGACCCAGTACTTC
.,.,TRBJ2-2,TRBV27,CASRGPGNTGELFF,TGTGCCAGCAGGGGGCCCGGAAACACCGGGGAGCTGTTTTTT
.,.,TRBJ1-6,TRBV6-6,CASSYREGDNSPLHF,TGTGCCAGCAGTTACAGGGAGGGGGACAATTCACCCCTCCACTTT
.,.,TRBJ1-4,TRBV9,CASSPHRATNEKLFF,TGTGCCAGCAGCCCCCATCGTGCAACTAATGAAAAACTGTTTTTT
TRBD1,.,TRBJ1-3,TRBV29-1,CSGSGTGDSGNTIYF,TGCAGCGGAAGTGGGACAGGGGACTCTGGAAACACCATATATTTT
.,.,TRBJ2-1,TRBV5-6,CASKTLTAESYNEQFF,TGTGCCAGCAAAACCCTAACGGCGGAATCCTACAATGAGCAGTTCTTC